This TCR beta chain comes out of a study of T cell responses to AZD1222 COVID-19 vaccine. The study, taken as a whole, reports: Sampling that yielded the repertoires occurred only after the peak T cell response.

Regarding this clone: The target antigen is unknown.

TCRdb keeps only in-frame clones here, not all; method: immunoSEQ multiplex PCR. Here the sample spans 150,000 or so clones, about 90% being singletons. The CDR3 consists of 17 residues. Trimming left V 0 bases short and J 9 bases short, with 18 bases between. This receptor was taken from an adult who received the AZD1222 COVID-19 vaccine. The source material was peripheral blood, sampled 28 days after the second AZD1222 dose. The rearrangement joins TRBV23-1 to TRBJ1-6, with a weak D call TRBD1 (6 bases). TRBV23-1 is recorded as an ORF, its role being uncertain. The chain's CDR3 is CASSQSPQGWERSPLHF. The CDR3 region has the DNA TGCGCCAGCAGTCAATCGCCACAGGGCTGGGAACGTTCACCCCTCCACTTT.